These 10 T cell receptor beta chains originate from one sample sequenced in a study of blood T cell repertoires in COVID-19. The repertoire was sequenced with immunoSEQ multiplex PCR; TCRdb's copy has only in-frame clones and lacks some. The sample includes 100,000 to 140,000 clones, almost 85% of them seen just once. The specimen was peripheral blood. The receptor source for this set is a human donor in a cohort sampled during active COVID-19.

This chain joins TRBV29-1 and TRBJ1-1; TRBD1 matches 10 bases. Germline-derived CDR1 and CDR2 are SQVTM and ANQGSEA. This CDR3 is built from 12 residues. Trimming removed 7 bases from V and 5 bases from J; junction bases left unmatched: 4. CDR3 sequence: CSGDRGGTEAFF. CDR3 DNA sequence: TGCAGCGGGGACAGGGGAGGAACTGAAGCTTTCTTT.

V gene TRBV2 combines with J gene TRBJ1-2; tentative D call: TRBD1 (5 bases). With 4 bases removed from V and 5 bases from J, the gap between germline ends came to 14 bases. This CDR3 comprises 14 residues. CDR1 is SNHLY, CDR2 FYNNEI, per germline. Here the CDR3 reads CASSVSGIRYGYTF. The CDR3 DNA is TGTGCCAGCAGTGTTTCAGGGATTAGGTATGGCTACACCTTC.

This chain uses TRBV15 with TRBJ2-7; D might be TRBD2 (5 bases). Germline V CDR1 and CDR2: LNHNV, YYDKDF (reference sequence). The CDR3 spans 12 residues. V gave up 5 bases and J gave up 6 bases, with 11 bases separating them. The CDR3 spells CATSLDWIEQYF. The CDR3 nucleotides are TGTGCCACCAGCCTGGACTGGATCGAGCAGTACTTC.

The chain is built from TRBV7-9 and TRBJ2-1, with D perhaps matching TRBD2 (6 bases). Trimming removed 1 base from V and 3 bases from J, with 10 bases in between. Germline CDR1 is SEHNR and CDR2 is FQNEAQ (reference sequence). This CDR3 region has 15 residues. This CDR3 is CASSLGVAVYNEQFF. In DNA, the CDR3 is TGTGCCAGCAGCTTAGGGGTAGCGGTCTACAATGAGCAGTTCTTC. Full variable domain (missing parts from reference TRBV7-9 and TRBJ2-1): DTGVSQNPRHKITKRGQNVTFRCDPISEHNRLYWYRQTLGQGPEFLTYFQNEAQLEKSRLLSDRFSAERPKGSFSTLEIQRTEQGDSAMYLCASSLGVAVYNEQFFGPGTRLTVL.

This clone was counted between two and nine times. The CDR3 sequence: CASSHEGTGPAGELFF. DNA of the CDR3: TGTGCCAGCAGCCACGAGGGGACAGGGCCTGCCGGGGAGCTGTTTTTT. This chain uses TRBV3-1 (or the pseudogene TRBV3-2) with TRBJ2-2; 9 bases match TRBD1. This CDR3 has 16 amino acids. Germline trimming cut 3 bases from V and 6 bases from J; bases unmatched to any gene: 8. Germline CDR1 reads LGHDT; CDR2 reads YNNKEL (reference sequence).

V and J are TRBV28 and TRBJ2-3, with TRBD2 matching over 7 bases. The J segment lost 2 bases and the V segment lost 6 bases, leaving 14 bases of the junction unmatched. Germline V lookup: CDR1 MDHEN, CDR2 SYDVKM. CDR3 length equals 17 residues. The CDR3 coding sequence is TGTGCCAGCAGCCTCGGTGGGGCTAGCGGAAACACAGATACGCAGTATTTT. Translating it yields CASSLGGASGNTDTQYF.

The CDR3 sequence: CASSRDFNTEAFF. CDR3 nucleotide sequence: TGTGCCAGCAGTCGGGACTTTAACACTGAAGCTTTCTTT. V usage is TRBV12-3 or TRBV12-4 and J usage is TRBJ1-1; the D gene is possibly TRBD1 (5 bases). The CDR3 runs 13 residues. V lost 5 bases, J lost 2 bases, and 9 bases lay in between.

The chain has TRBV4-1 and TRBJ2-1; a weak D match, TRBD2 (6 bases). Germline values: CDR1 MGHRA, CDR2 YSYEKL. The CDR3 consists of 16 residues. V lost 0 bases and J lost 5, with 14 bases in between. The CDR3 nucleotides are TGCGCCAGCAGCCAAGACGATGCTAGCGCAAACAATGAGCAGTTCTTC. This encodes CASSQDDASANNEQFF.

This clone was picked up one time. V usage is TRBV9 and J usage is TRBJ1-2; the D gene is possibly TRBD1 (6 bases). V shed 0 bases and J shed 1 base, with 16 bases lying between them. This CDR3 region has 17 residues. CDR1 is SGDLS and CDR2 is YYNGEE in the germline V gene. CDR3 DNA: TGTGCCAGCAGCGTAGCTGACGGACAGTTTTATAACTATGGCTACACCTTC. Its protein is CASSVADGQFYNYGYTF.

The chain couples TRBV24-1 to TRBJ1-5, with 10 nucleotides matching TRBD1. V lost 4 bases to trimming and J lost 5 bases; unmatched junction nucleotides: 4. The CDR3 totals 15 residues. Per germline, CDR1 KGHDR and CDR2 SFDVKD. CDR3 protein: CATSEGGQGYQPQHF. CDR3 sequence (DNA): TGTGCCACCAGTGAGGGGGGACAGGGGTATCAGCCCCAGCATTTT.